The 19 T cell receptor beta chains presented below share a single source sample, sequenced in a study of Ad26.COV2.S vaccination and SARS-CoV-2 variants. Method: immunoSEQ multiplex PCR; TCRdb's copy keeps in-frame clones and lacks some. The sample includes over 400,000 clones, roughly 90% seen only once; the top ten take 1.5% to 2%. Treatment reported: some 19 received Ad26.COV2.S at low or high dose, single or two shots; roughly five received placebo; per-sample allocation not given. Repertoires come from day 63 after the first vaccine or placebo injection. This sample comprised peripheral blood, obtained in a trial of Ad26.COV2.S vaccine versus placebo. The receptors shown here come from a person aged 18-60 years who received the Ad26.COV2.S COVID-19 vaccine or a placebo.

The chain couples TRBV4-3 to TRBJ2-5, with D possibly matching TRBD2 (6 bases). V gave up 5 bases and J gave up 5 bases, with 15 bases separating them. The CDR3 is 14 residues long. The germline V gene encodes CDR1 LGHNA and CDR2 YSLEER. The CDR3 sequence: CASSWRGKAETQYF. The DNA of the CDR3 is TGCGCCAGCAGCTGGCGGGGTAAGGCGGAGACCCAGTACTTC.

This clone was recorded a few times. The rearrangement joins TRBV10-3 to TRBJ1-1; no clear D. The CDR3 has 13 amino acids. V was clipped by 5 bases and J by 1 base, with 8 bases between them. Germline CDR1 and CDR2: ENHRY and SYGVKD. CDR3 sequence: CAISRSENTEAFF. The CDR3 nucleotides read TGTGCCATCAGTCGATCCGAGAACACTGAAGCTTTCTTT.

V and J are TRBV5-4 and TRBJ2-2; D not resolved. V was trimmed by 4 bases and J by 7 bases, leaving 8 bases between them. There are 12 residues in the CDR3. Germline CDR1 is SGHNT and CDR2 is YYREEE (reference sequence). CDR3 nucleotides: TGTGCCAGCAGCCACTCGGGCGGGGAGCTGTTTTTT. This translates into CASSHSGGELFF.

The chain joins TRBV3-1 (or the pseudogene TRBV3-2) to TRBJ2-3, with TRBD2 matching over 13 bases. This CDR3 has 17 residues. From germline, CDR1 is LGHDT and CDR2 YNNKEL (reference sequence). J lost 8 bases, V lost 4 bases, and 12 bases had no gene match. CDR3: CASSPPGLAGRTGTQYF. In DNA form, the CDR3 reads TGTGCCAGCAGCCCCCCGGGACTAGCGGGACGTACCGGTACGCAGTATTTT.

The V call is TRBV27, the J call TRBJ1-1; D gene uncertain. The ends were cut back, 0 bases at V and 5 bases at J, with 16 bases in the middle. The CDR3 length is 16 residues. Germline V lookup: CDR1 MNHEY, CDR2 SMNVEV (reference sequence). The CDR3 coding sequence is TGTGCCAGCAGTTTATCGCCCCCTGGGGTGAGGACTGAAGCTTTCTTT. It translates to CASSLSPPGVRTEAFF.

V and J are TRBV7-2 and TRBJ1-5; D is unclear. The germline V gene encodes CDR1 SGHTA and CDR2 FQGNSA. The CDR3 extends over 14 amino acids. The V end lost 2 bases, the J end lost 5 bases, and 10 bases lay between the germline ends. CDR3 nucleotides: TGTGCCAGCAGCTTAAGGGCCTCCGATCAGCCCCAGCATTTT. The encoded protein is CASSLRASDQPQHF. Supplemented by reference TRBV7-2 and TRBJ1-5, the full variable domain reads GAGVSQSPSNKVTEKGKDVELRCDPISGHTALYWYRQSLGQGLEFLIYFQGNSAPDKSGLPSDRFSAERTGGSVSTLTIQRTQQEDSAVYLCASSLRASDQPQHFGDGTRLSIL.

CDR3 protein: CASSPRTGVTDTQYF. Written as DNA, the CDR3 is TGTGCCAGCAGCCCGCGGACAGGAGTCACAGATACGCAGTATTTT. This chain joins TRBV7-9 and TRBJ2-3; 7 nucleotides match TRBD1. Germline V CDR1 and CDR2: SEHNR, FQNEAQ (reference sequence). The CDR3 length is 15 residues. V shed 5 bases and J 2 bases; nucleotides not matched to a gene: 7.

The chain links TRBV19 to TRBJ2-6, with no clear D. The germline V gene encodes CDR1 LNHDA and CDR2 SQIVND (reference sequence). The V end was cut by 8 bases, the J end by 1 base, with 6 bases between. CDR3 size: 13 residues. For the CDR3, the DNA is TGTGCCAGTCACCCTTCTGGGGCCAACGTCCTGACTTTC. Translated: CASHPSGANVLTF.

This chain links TRBV4-1 with TRBJ1-2; tentative D call: TRBD1 (5 bases). V gave up 0 bases and J gave up 6 bases, with 17 bases separating them. Germline V gives CDR1 MGHRA, CDR2 YSYEKL. The CDR3 is 16 amino acids. CDR3 nucleotide sequence: TGCGCCAGCAGCCAAGATCAGGCAGGGTACTTGGATGGCTACACCTTC. Translating it yields CASSQDQAGYLDGYTF.

The chain has TRBV5-6 and TRBJ1-1; D is perhaps TRBD1 (6 bases). Germline loops: CDR1 SGHDT, CDR2 YYEEEE. This CDR3 has 16 amino acids. Trimming removed 0 bases at V and 5 bases at J, with 17 bases between. The CDR3 coding sequence is TGTGCCAGCAGCTTGGCCGGCCAAGGGGGGGCAACTGAAGCTTTCTTT. Translated, it gives CASSLAGQGGATEAFF.

The rearrangement uses TRBV25-1 and TRBJ1-2, with 10 bases matching TRBD1. The CDR3 covers 15 residues. Unmatched junction bases numbered 7, after V lost 4 bases and J lost 5 bases. Germline V gene lookup returns CDR1 MGHDK and CDR2 SYGVNS. CDR3 region: CASSGGDRGLYGYTF. CDR3 bases: TGTGCCAGCAGTGGGGGGGACAGGGGATTGTATGGCTACACCTTC.

This chain joins TRBV6-4 and TRBJ2-5; maybe TRBD1 (6 bases). Germline V lookup: CDR1 MRHNA, CDR2 SNTAGT. V lost 2 bases and J 7 bases, leaving 29 bases between the germline ends. The CDR3 length is 19 residues. DNA of the CDR3: TGTGCCAGCAGTGACCCTACCAAAACCGACAGGACCCCTCCGGGGACCCAGTACTTC. It is translated as CASSDPTKTDRTPPGTQYF.

The rearrangement joins TRBV4-1 to TRBJ2-7; 10 bases align to TRBD2. CDR1 is MGHRA, CDR2 YSYEKL, per germline. The V segment lost 6 bases and the J segment 3 bases; nucleotides outside the gene matches: 8. The CDR3 loop spans 15 amino acids. The CDR3 DNA follows: TGCGCCAGCAGTCATGGGACTAGCGAAAACTACGAGCAGTACTTC. It codes for CASSHGTSENYEQYF.

The V gene is TRBV18, the J gene TRBJ2-1; D ambiguous. CDR1 is KGHSH and CDR2 is LQKENI in the germline V gene. This CDR3 contains 12 residues. The germline V and J ends were trimmed by 1 base and 6 bases, with 4 bases remaining between them. The CDR3 DNA reads as TGTGCCAGCTCACCACGGTTCAATGAGCAGTTCTTC. The encoded protein is CASSPRFNEQFF.

The chain couples TRBV10-1 to TRBJ2-3; D could derive from TRBD1 or TRBD2 (5 bases each). The CDR3 sequence is 14 residues long. CDR1 and CDR2 (germline): WNHNN, SYGVQD (reference sequence). V gave up 3 bases and J gave up 6 bases, with 13 bases separating them. CDR3 loop: CASSEWGSVDTQYF. The CDR3 nucleotides are TGCGCCAGCAGTGAATGGGGGTCGGTCGATACGCAGTATTTT.

The J gene is TRBJ2-5, the V gene TRBV29-1, with 7 bases fitting TRBD2. V shed 3 bases and J 2 bases; nucleotides not matched to a gene: 18. Germline V CDR1 and CDR2: SQVTM, ANQGSEA. CDR3 length: 18 amino acids. The CDR3 loop is CSVDRPGHTGGPQETQYF. The CDR3 DNA sequence: TGCAGCGTTGACCGACCCGGTCATACGGGGGGACCTCAAGAGACCCAGTACTTC.

The chain links TRBV4-3 to TRBJ1-2; the match to TRBD1 covers 7 bases. The CDR3 consists of 14 residues. The germline V gene encodes CDR1 LGHNA and CDR2 YSLEER. V was clipped by 1 base and J by 8 bases; unmatched bases: 7. This chain's CDR3 is CASSQVGTVDGYTF. The DNA of the CDR3 is TGCGCCAGCAGCCAAGTTGGGACAGTTGACGGCTACACCTTC.

The chain couples TRBV5-1 to TRBJ1-5; D call uncertain. V gave up 2 bases and J gave up 6 bases, with 9 bases separating them. CDR1 SGHRS and CDR2 YFSETQ come from the germline V gene. CDR3 size: 13 residues. CDR3 bases: TGCGCCAGCAGCTTTTATTTAGGTCAGCCCCAGCATTTT. Residues: CASSFYLGQPQHF. The entire variable domain, with the rest obtained from reference TRBV5-1 and TRBJ1-5, is as follows: KAGVTQTPRYLIKTRGQQVTLSCSPISGHRSVSWYQQTPGQGLQFLFEYFSETQRNKGNFPGRFSGRQFSNSRSEMNVSTLELGDSALYLCASSFYLGQPQHFGDGTRLSIL.

This clone turned up a few times. This CDR3 is also generated by other DNA sequences in the sample. The rearrangement links TRBV5-4 to TRBJ1-5, with D unresolved. Trimming stripped 0 bases from V and 5 bases from J, with 6 bases between. Germline V gives CDR1 SGHNT, CDR2 YYREEE (reference sequence). The CDR3 is 13 amino acids. CDR3 DNA: TGTGCCAGCAGCTTGGCAGGCGATCAGCCCCAGCATTTT. It encodes CASSLAGDQPQHF.